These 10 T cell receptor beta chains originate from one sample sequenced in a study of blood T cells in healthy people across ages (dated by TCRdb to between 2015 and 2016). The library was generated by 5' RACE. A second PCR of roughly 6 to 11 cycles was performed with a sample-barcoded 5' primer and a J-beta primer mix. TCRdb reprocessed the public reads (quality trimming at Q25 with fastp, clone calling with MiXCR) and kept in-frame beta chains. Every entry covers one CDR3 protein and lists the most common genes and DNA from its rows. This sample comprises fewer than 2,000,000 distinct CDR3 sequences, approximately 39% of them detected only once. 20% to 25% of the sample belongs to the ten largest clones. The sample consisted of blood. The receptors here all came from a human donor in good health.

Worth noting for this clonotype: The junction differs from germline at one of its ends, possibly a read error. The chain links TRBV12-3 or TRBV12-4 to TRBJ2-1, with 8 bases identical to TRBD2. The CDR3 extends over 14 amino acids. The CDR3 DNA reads TGTGTCAGCAATACCGGGACTAGTAATAATGAGCAGTTCTTC. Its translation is CVSNTGTSNNEQFF.

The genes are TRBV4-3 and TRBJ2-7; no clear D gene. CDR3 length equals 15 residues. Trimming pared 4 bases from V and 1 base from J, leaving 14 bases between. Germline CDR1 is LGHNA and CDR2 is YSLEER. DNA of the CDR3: TGCGCCAGCAGCCCCTCCCGGGTCCCTTCCTACGAGCAGTACTTC. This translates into CASSPSRVPSYEQYF.

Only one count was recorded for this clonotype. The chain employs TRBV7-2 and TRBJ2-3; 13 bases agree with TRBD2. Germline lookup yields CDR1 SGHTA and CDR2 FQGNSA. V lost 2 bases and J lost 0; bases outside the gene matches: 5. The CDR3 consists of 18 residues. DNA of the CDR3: TGTGCCAGCAGCTTAACTAGCGGGGGGGTAATCAGCACAGATACGCAGTATTTT. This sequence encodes CASSLTSGGVISTDTQYF.

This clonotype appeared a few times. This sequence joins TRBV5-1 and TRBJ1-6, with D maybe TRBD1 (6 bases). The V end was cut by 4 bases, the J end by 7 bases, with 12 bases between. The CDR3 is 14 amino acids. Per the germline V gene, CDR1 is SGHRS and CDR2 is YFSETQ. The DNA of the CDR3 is TGCGCCAGCAGCCCGGACAGATTAAATTCACCCCTCCACTTT. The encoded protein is CASSPDRLNSPLHF.

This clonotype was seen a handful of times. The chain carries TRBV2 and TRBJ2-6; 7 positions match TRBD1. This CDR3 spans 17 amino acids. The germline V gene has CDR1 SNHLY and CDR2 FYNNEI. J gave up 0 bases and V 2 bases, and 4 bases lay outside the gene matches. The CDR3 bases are TGTGCCAGCAGTGAAAGGGGGCCCTCCTCTGGGGCCAACGTCCTGACTTTC. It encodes CASSERGPSSGANVLTF.

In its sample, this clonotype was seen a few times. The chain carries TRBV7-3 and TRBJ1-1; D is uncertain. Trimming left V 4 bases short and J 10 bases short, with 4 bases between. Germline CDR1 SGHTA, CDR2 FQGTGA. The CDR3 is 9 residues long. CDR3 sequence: CASSSLAFF. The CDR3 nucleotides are TGTGCCAGCAGCTCCTTAGCTTTCTTT.

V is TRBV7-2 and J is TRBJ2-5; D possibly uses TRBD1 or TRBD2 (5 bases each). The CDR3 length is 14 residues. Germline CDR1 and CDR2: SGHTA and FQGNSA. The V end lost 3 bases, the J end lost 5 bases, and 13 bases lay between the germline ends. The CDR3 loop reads CASSFYLWGETQYF. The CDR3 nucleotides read TGTGCCAGCAGCTTTTATTTATGGGGGGAGACCCAGTACTTC.

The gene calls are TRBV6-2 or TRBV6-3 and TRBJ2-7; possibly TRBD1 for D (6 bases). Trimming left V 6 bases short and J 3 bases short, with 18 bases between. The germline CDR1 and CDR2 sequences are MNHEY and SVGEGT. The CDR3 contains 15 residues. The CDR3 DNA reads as TGTGCCAGCAGCTCCTCACAGGGACGTTTCTACGAGCAGTACTTC. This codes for CASSSSQGRFYEQYF.

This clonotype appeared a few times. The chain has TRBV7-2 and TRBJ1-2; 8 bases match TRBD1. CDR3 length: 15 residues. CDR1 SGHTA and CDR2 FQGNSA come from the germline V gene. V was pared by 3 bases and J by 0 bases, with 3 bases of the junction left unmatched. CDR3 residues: CASSLGQEANYGYTF. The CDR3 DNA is TGTGCCAGCAGCTTGGGACAGGAGGCTAACTATGGCTACACCTTC.

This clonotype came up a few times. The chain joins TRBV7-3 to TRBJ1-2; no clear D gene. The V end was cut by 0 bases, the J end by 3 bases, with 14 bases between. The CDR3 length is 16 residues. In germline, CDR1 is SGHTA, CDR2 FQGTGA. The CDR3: CASSLTFSVNYYGYTF. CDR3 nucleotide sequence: TGTGCCAGCAGCTTAACTTTTTCAGTAAATTACTATGGCTACACCTTC.